This is a list of T cell receptor beta chains from one sample in a study of technical replicates of blood from a handful of donors. Assay: immunoSEQ multiplex PCR; the TCRdb copy retains only in-frame clones and omits some. The repertoire has about 72,000 clones, about 92% of them found once; the top ten carry 0.35% to 0.45%. The sample comprised T cells isolated from PBMCs. These receptors were taken from a human donor in good health. Each CDR3 is given with its conserved first and last residue. A D gene is named only where the DNA matches it firmly. Size tells how often a clone was seen (once, few, many) or the class of an expanded clone, and some rows leave it out.

cdr3_length	v_call	clone_size	j_call	d_call	cdr3_aa	cdr3_nt
14	TRBV30	-	TRBJ1-2	TRBD1	CAGSRQGFVDGYTF	TGTGCCGGAAGCCGACAGGGGTTTGTAGATGGCTACACCTTC
14	TRBV28	-	TRBJ2-5	-	CAIGDSSTQETQYF	TGTGCCATTGGAGACAGTAGTACTCAAGAGACCCAGTACTTC
14	TRBV6-6	once	TRBJ2-5	TRBD2	CASSYTSGAETQYF	TGTGCCAGCAGTTATACTAGCGGGGCGGAGACCCAGTACTTC
13	TRBV28	-	TRBJ2-7	-	CASSPGTPYEQYF	TGTGCCAGCAGTCCAGGGACACCCTACGAGCAGTACTTC
13	TRBV7-3	-	TRBJ2-1	-	CASSLTAVNEQFF	TGTGCCAGCAGCTTAACAGCGGTCAATGAGCAGTTCTTC
15	TRBV27	-	TRBJ1-5	-	CASSLAGRSNQPQHF	TGTGCCAGCAGTTTAGCAGGGAGGAGCAATCAGCCCCAGCATTTT
15	TRBV19	-	TRBJ1-1	TRBD1	CASSIAGGRTTEAFF	TGTGCCAGTAGTATCGCAGGGGGAAGGACCACTGAAGCTTTCTTT
17	TRBV15	-	TRBJ2-5	TRBD2	CATSRRLAGGPEETQYF	TGTGCCACCAGCAGGAGGCTAGCGGGAGGGCCGGAAGAGACCCAGTACTTC
14	TRBV5-1	-	TRBJ2-7	-	CASTSSLGAYEQYF	TGCGCCAGCACCTCGTCGCTGGGCGCCTACGAGCAGTACTTC
15	TRBV27	-	TRBJ2-1	TRBD2	CASYYQAGTYNEQFF	TGTGCCAGCTACTACCAAGCGGGGACCTACAATGAGCAGTTCTTC
13	TRBV29-1	-	TRBJ2-7	TRBD2	CSAGWTSGYEQYF	TGCAGCGCCGGTTGGACTAGCGGCTACGAGCAGTACTTC
16	TRBV7-3	-	TRBJ1-1	-	CASSLSYETLNTEAFF	TGTGCCAGCAGCTTATCGTACGAGACATTGAACACTGAAGCTTTCTTT
11	TRBV25-1	-	TRBJ1-2	-	CASSDFYGYTF	TGTGCCAGCAGTGACTTCTATGGCTACACCTTC
15	TRBV15	-	TRBJ2-7	-	CATSRDLLPSYEQYF	TGTGCCACCAGCAGAGATCTACTACCTTCCTACGAGCAGTACTTC
12	TRBV7-9	-	TRBJ2-5	-	CASSLDSVFIYF	TGTGCCAGCAGCTTAGATTCCGTGTTTATTTACTTC
14	TRBV5-1	-	TRBJ2-1	TRBD2	CASSLRGGSNEQFF	TGCGCCAGCAGCTTGAGGGGAGGGTCCAATGAGCAGTTCTTC
17	TRBV27	once	TRBJ2-5	TRBD2	CASSWLSGRSLGETQYF	TGTGCCAGCAGTTGGCTTAGCGGGAGAAGTTTGGGAGAGACCCAGTACTTC
11	TRBV30	-	TRBJ2-1	TRBD2	CAWSDGGRRFF	TGTGCCTGGAGCGATGGCGGGAGGAGGTTCTTC
15	TRBV28	few	TRBJ1-1	TRBD1	CASSTPSYRGTEAFF	TGTGCCAGCAGTACCCCAAGTTACAGGGGCACTGAAGCTTTCTTT
11	TRBV11-2	-	TRBJ2-7	-	CASSYNYEQYF	TGTGCCAGCAGTTATAATTACGAGCAGTACTTC
13	TRBV7-2	-	TRBJ1-2	TRBD1	CASSLGQGYGYTF	TGTGCCAGCAGCTTAGGACAGGGCTATGGCTACACCTTC
14	TRBV7-9	-	TRBJ1-2	TRBD1	CASSLGGQGHGYTF	TGTGCCAGCAGCTTAGGGGGACAGGGTCATGGCTACACCTTC
15	TRBV21-1	-	TRBJ1-1	-	CASSKEQEGNTEAFF	TGTGCCAGCAGCAAAGAACAGGAAGGGAACACTGAAGCTTTCTTT
16	TRBV28	-	TRBJ2-1	TRBD2	CASSYTSGSSYNEQFF	TGTGCCAGCAGTTATACTAGCGGGAGCTCCTACAATGAGCAGTTCTTC
15	TRBV11-2	many	TRBJ1-4	-	CASSFSTGTMEKLFF	TGTGCCAGCAGCTTCAGTACCGGGACAATGGAAAAACTGTTTTTT
13	TRBV2	-	TRBJ2-3	-	CASILRELDTQYF	TGTGCCAGCATCCTTCGAGAACTGGATACGCAGTATTTT
16	TRBV7-9	-	TRBJ2-1	TRBD1	CASSFRDRGNYNEQFF	TGTGCCAGCAGCTTTCGGGACAGGGGAAACTACAATGAGCAGTTCTTC
15	TRBV29-1	-	TRBJ2-1	-	CSVEDGRANYNEQFF	TGCAGCGTTGAAGATGGGCGGGCGAACTACAATGAGCAGTTCTTC